This T cell receptor beta chain emerged from a study of blood T cell repertoires in COVID-19. Across the study: Samples representing acute and convalescent COVID-19 were sourced from the United States, Italy and Spain.

The V gene's germline CDR1 is GTSNPN and CDR2 SVGIG (reference sequence). This CDR3 has 15 amino acids. To note about this clone: A read error may account for a junction end that differs from germline.

Profiling relied on immunoSEQ multiplex PCR, and the TCRdb table lists in-frame clones only, not all of them. Of 180,000 or so clones in the sample, around 89% were seen once. The genes are TRBV30 and TRBJ1-2; D is unclear. The TCR was taken from a woman under 40 with acute or convalescent COVID-19. The sequenced sample consisted of peripheral blood. CDR3 coding DNA: TGTGCCTGGAGTGTACGGCGCTCACTCCGGGCGGAGAGGGCCTTC. Translation gives CAWSVRRSLRAERAF.